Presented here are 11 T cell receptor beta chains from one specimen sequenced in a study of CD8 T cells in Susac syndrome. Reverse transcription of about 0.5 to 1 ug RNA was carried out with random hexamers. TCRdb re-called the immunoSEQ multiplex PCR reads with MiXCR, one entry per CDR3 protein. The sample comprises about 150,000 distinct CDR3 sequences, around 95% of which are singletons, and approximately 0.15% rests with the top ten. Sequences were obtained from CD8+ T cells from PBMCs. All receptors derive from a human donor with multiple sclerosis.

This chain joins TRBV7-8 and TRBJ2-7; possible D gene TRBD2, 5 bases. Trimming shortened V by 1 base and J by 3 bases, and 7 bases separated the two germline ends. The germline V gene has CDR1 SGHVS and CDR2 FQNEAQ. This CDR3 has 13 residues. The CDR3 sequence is CASSLGGLYEQYF. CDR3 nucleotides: TGTGCCAGCAGCTTAGGAGGGCTCTACGAGCAGTACTTC.

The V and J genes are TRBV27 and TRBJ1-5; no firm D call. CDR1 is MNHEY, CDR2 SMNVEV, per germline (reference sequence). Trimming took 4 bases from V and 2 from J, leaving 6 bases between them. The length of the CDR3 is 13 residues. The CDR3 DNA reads TGTGCCAGCAGTTGGTCAGGCAATCAGCCCCAGCATTTT. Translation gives CASSWSGNQPQHF.

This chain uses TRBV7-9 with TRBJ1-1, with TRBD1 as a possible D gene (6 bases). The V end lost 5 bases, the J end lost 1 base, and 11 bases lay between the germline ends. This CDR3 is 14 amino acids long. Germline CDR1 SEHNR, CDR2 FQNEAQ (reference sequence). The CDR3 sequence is CASSPGTTNTEAFF. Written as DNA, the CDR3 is TGTGCCAGCAGCCCCGGGACAACGAACACTGAAGCTTTCTTT.

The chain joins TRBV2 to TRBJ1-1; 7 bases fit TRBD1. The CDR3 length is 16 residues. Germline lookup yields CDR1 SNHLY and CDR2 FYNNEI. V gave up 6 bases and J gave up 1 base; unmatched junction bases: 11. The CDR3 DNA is TGTGCCAGCAGCCGGGACAGAACCCCTAGGAACACTGAAGCTTTCTTT. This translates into CASSRDRTPRNTEAFF.

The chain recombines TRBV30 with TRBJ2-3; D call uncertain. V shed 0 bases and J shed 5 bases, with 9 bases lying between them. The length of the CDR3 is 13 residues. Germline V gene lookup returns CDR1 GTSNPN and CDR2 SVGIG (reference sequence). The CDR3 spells CAWSVGLGDTQYF. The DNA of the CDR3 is TGTGCCTGGAGTGTAGGGCTTGGAGATACGCAGTATTTT.

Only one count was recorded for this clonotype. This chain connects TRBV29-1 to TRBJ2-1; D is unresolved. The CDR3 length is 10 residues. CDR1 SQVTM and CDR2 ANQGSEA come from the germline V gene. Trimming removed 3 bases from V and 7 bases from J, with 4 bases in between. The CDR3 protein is CSVERNEQFF. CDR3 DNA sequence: TGCAGCGTTGAGAGGAATGAGCAGTTCTTC.

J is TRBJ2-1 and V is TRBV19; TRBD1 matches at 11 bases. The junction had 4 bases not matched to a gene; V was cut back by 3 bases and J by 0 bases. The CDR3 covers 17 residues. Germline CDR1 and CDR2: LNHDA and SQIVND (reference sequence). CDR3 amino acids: CASSMGQGDYSYNEQFF. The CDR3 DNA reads TGTGCCAGTAGTATGGGACAGGGGGACTACTCCTACAATGAGCAGTTCTTC.

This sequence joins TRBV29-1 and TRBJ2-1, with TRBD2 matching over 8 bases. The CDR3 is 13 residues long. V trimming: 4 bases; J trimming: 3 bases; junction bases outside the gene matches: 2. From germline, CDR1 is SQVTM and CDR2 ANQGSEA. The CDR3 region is CSVVGGGYNEQFF. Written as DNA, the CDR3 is TGCAGCGTTGTCGGGGGGGGCTACAATGAGCAGTTCTTC.

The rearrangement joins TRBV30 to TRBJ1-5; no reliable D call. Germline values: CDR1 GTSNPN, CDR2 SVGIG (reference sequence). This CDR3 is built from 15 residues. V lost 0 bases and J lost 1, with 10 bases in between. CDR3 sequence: CAWSVGVASNQPQHF. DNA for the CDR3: TGTGCCTGGAGTGTTGGGGTTGCCAGCAATCAGCCCCAGCATTTT.

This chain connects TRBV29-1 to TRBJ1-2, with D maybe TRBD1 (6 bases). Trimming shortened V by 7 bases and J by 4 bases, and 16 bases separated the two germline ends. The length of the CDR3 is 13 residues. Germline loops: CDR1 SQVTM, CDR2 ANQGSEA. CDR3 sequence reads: CSALGANIYGYTF. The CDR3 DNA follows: TGCAGCGCCCTGGGGGCCAATATCTATGGCTACACCTTC.

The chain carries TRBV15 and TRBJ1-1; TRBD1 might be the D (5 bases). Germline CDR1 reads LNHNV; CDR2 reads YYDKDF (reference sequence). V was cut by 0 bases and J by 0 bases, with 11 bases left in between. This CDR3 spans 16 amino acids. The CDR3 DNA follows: TGTGCCACCAGCAGAGAGGCTCAGGGTATGAACACTGAAGCTTTCTTT. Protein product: CATSREAQGMNTEAFF.